The clone carrying this TCR beta chain has just a few counts. Its antigen is not identified. V trimming: 7 bases; J trimming: 3 bases; junction bases outside the gene matches: 17. This CDR3 has 19 residues. Germline loops: CDR1 MNHNS, CDR2 SASEGT. Researchers built TCR beta libraries using quantitative 5'-RACE with molecular barcodes. A single record per CDR3 protein comes from TCRdb applying MiXCR to the 5' RACE reads. Among some 330,000 distinct CDR3 sequences listed, 7% to 9% were seen once. The entry originates in a study of CD8 T cells in ankylosing spondylitis. General observations from the study: Certain motif variants had earlier appeared in reactive arthritis synovial fluid and blood. Seemingly distinctive of ankylosing spondylitis blood was a TCR beta motif formed by eight highly homologous variants. Reportedly, significant enrichment of disease-linked clones occurred in matched ankylosing spondylitis synovial fluid.

The sequence was collected from a male donor with ankylosing spondylitis. The rearrangement uses TRBV6-1 and TRBJ2-7; TRBD2 aligns across 14 bases. The specimen sequenced was blood, either unsorted or a sorted T cell fraction (not recorded which). The CDR3 bases are TGTGCCAGCAACCCTTCGCCGGGACTAGCGGGAGTTGGTGTCTACGAGCAGTACTTC. It codes for CASNPSPGLAGVGVYEQYF.